Presented here are 29 T cell receptor beta chains from one specimen sequenced in a study of T cells after yellow fever vaccination. TCRdb reprocessed the 5' RACE reads with MiXCR, giving one entry per CDR3 protein. The sample records 230,000 or so distinct CDR3 sequences, about 7% being singletons. Sequences were derived from CD4+ T cells sorted from PBMCs, sampled on the day of the yellow fever booster vaccination. Receptor source: a young man who received the YFV17D yellow fever vaccine.

The rearrangement joins TRBV21-1 to TRBJ1-1. TRBV21-1 represents a pseudogene. The CDR3 is 15 amino acids. The CDR3 sequence is CASSLVGRPNTEAFF. In DNA form, the CDR3 reads TGTGCCAGCAGCCTAGTTGGACGGCCGAACACTGAAGCTTTCTTT.

This clonotype was detected many times. In DNA, the CDR3 is TGCAGCGTAGCCGGGACTAGCCGAATTAACTACAATGAGCAGTTCTTC. Amino acid sequence: CSVAGTSRINYNEQFF. V gene TRBV29-1 combines with J gene TRBJ2-1; 9 bases match TRBD2. V lost 6 bases and J lost 3; bases outside the gene matches: 12. The CDR3 has 16 amino acids. Germline-derived CDR1 and CDR2 are SQVTM and ANQGSEA.

This clonotype was recorded at least ten times. The J gene is TRBJ2-1, the V gene TRBV4-3; the match to TRBD2 covers 13 bases. CDR1 is LGHNA, CDR2 YSLEER, per germline. The CDR3 contains 16 residues. The J segment lost 8 bases and the V segment lost 1 base, leaving 5 bases of the junction unmatched. In DNA, the CDR3 is TGCGCCAGCAGCCAAGGAAGACTAGCGGGAGGACATGAGCAGTTCTTC. This codes for CASSQGRLAGGHEQFF.

In its sample, this clonotype was seen many times. The V call is TRBV3-1, the J call TRBJ2-7, with 12 bases lining up with TRBD2. V shed 2 bases and J 5 bases; nucleotides not matched to a gene: 10. Germline V lookup: CDR1 LGHDT, CDR2 YNNKEL (reference sequence). The CDR3 is made up of 17 amino acids. In nucleotides, the CDR3 is TGTGCCAGCAGCCAAATATTTGGACTAGCGGGATTCAACGAGCAGTACTTC. This encodes CASSQIFGLAGFNEQYF.

This clonotype was seen many times. The chain couples TRBV28 to TRBJ1-3, with a tentative D call TRBD1 (6 bases). Germline-derived CDR1 and CDR2 are MDHEN and SYDVKM. Deletions cut 3 bases from V and 4 bases from J, with 16 bases between. The CDR3 has 16 amino acids. For the CDR3, the DNA is TGTGCCAGCAGTTTGTATGGGGCAGGGGACGGAAACACCATATATTTT. It codes for CASSLYGAGDGNTIYF.

This sequence joins TRBV18 and TRBJ2-1; D unclear. The CDR3 has 12 amino acids. Germline CDR1 and CDR2: KGHSH and LQKENI. Trimming shortened V by 6 bases and J by 5 bases, and 8 bases separated the two germline ends. CDR3 nucleotide sequence: TGTGCCAGCTCGTTGTGGGACAATGAGCAGTTCTTC. Translating it yields CASSLWDNEQFF. Full variable domain (missing parts from reference TRBV18 and TRBJ2-1): NAGVMQNPRHLVRRRGQEARLRCSPMKGHSHVYWYRQLPEEGLKFMVYLQKENIIDESGMPKERFSAEFPKEGPSILRIQQVVRGDSAAYFCASSLWDNEQFFGPGTRLTVL.

This clonotype was detected only a few times. The rearrangement joins TRBV19 to TRBJ1-1, with 8 positions matching TRBD1. J lost 4 bases, V lost 6 bases, and 7 bases had no gene match. CDR1 is LNHDA, CDR2 SQIVND, per germline (reference sequence). The CDR3 spans 14 residues. As DNA, the CDR3 is TGTGCCAGTAGGGCCCCCGACAGGGGCACTGAAGCTTTCTTT. Its protein product is CASRAPDRGTEAFF.

This clonotype was picked up a small number of times. The chain employs TRBV3-1 and TRBJ1-1, with D unresolved. The CDR3 is made up of 14 amino acids. Germline assignment: CDR1 LGHDT and CDR2 YNNKEL (reference sequence). The ends were cut back, 6 bases at V and 4 bases at J, with 15 bases in the middle. CDR3 loop: CASSPVEESTEAFF. The CDR3 DNA follows: TGTGCCAGCAGTCCGGTAGAGGAGAGCACTGAAGCTTTCTTT.

This clonotype was observed a few times. The chain employs TRBV18 and TRBJ2-6; D perhaps matches TRBD2 (5 bases). The ends were cut back, 3 bases at V and 3 bases at J, with 12 bases in the middle. CDR1 is KGHSH and CDR2 is LQKENI in the germline V gene. The CDR3 loop spans 16 amino acids. CDR3 sequence: CASSPPGKGGANVLTF. CDR3 nucleotide sequence: TGTGCCAGCTCACCTCCCGGGAAGGGTGGGGCCAACGTCCTGACTTTC.

The chain has TRBV15 and TRBJ1-4, with D possibly matching TRBD1 (5 bases). The CDR3 runs 16 residues. The germline gives CDR1 LNHNV, CDR2 YYDKDF (reference sequence). V shed 4 bases and J shed 0 bases, with 12 bases lying between them. This chain's CDR3 is CATSTNTGATNEKLFF. DNA for the CDR3: TGTGCCACCAGCACCAATACAGGAGCAACTAATGAAAAACTGTTTTTT. Full variable domain (rest looked up from reference TRBV15 and TRBJ1-4): DAMVIQNPRYQVTQFGKPVTLSCSQTLNHNVMYWYQQKSSQAPKLLFHYYDKDFNNEADTPDNFQSRRPNTSFCFLDIRSPGLGDTAMYLCATSTNTGATNEKLFFGSGTQLSVL.

This sequence joins TRBV19 and TRBJ1-5, with D unresolved. The CDR3 loop spans 13 amino acids. Germline V gene data show CDR1 as LNHDA and CDR2 as SQIVND (reference sequence). The germline V and J ends were trimmed by 8 bases and 3 bases, with 11 bases remaining between them. CDR3 sequence: CASSGMLNQPQHF. The DNA of the CDR3 is TGTGCCAGTTCCGGGATGCTCAATCAGCCCCAGCATTTT.

This chain connects TRBV5-1 to TRBJ2-7; the D gene is possibly TRBD1 (6 bases). V lost 4 bases to trimming and J lost 0 bases, with 11 bases between them. The CDR3 extends over 14 amino acids. Germline CDR1 and CDR2: SGHRS and YFSETQ. The CDR3 reads CASSQDSVSYEQYF. CDR3 bases: TGCGCCAGCAGCCAGGACAGTGTCTCCTACGAGCAGTACTTC.

This clonotype was observed a handful of times. V usage is TRBV21-1 and J usage is TRBJ2-1. TRBV21-1 has pseudogene status. The CDR3 runs to 11 residues. The CDR3 spells CASRSFNEQFF. The DNA of the CDR3 is TGTGCCAGCCGAAGCTTCAATGAGCAGTTCTTC.

V usage is TRBV29-1 and J usage is TRBJ1-6; 8 bases map to TRBD1. V trimming: 5 bases; J trimming: 5 bases; junction bases outside the gene matches: 2. The CDR3 runs 13 residues. Germline V gives CDR1 SQVTM, CDR2 ANQGSEA. CDR3 region: CSVKTGDNSPLHF. In nucleotides, the CDR3 is TGCAGCGTTAAGACAGGGGATAATTCACCCCTCCACTTT. The variable domain in full, completed from reference TRBV29-1 and TRBJ1-6, reads SAVISQKPSRDICQRGTSLTIQCQVDSQVTMMFWYRQQPGQSLTLIATANQGSEATYESGFVIDKFPISRPNLTFSTLTVSNMSPEDSSIYLCSVKTGDNSPLHFGNGTRLTVT.

This clonotype was detected ten times or more. V gene TRBV20-1 combines with J gene TRBJ2-3; the D is unclear. The CDR3 extends over 17 amino acids. Germline V gene lookup returns CDR1 DFQATT and CDR2 SNEGSKA (reference sequence). V was clipped by 1 base and J by 2 bases, with 19 bases between them. CDR3 sequence reads: CSARGGIPPEPTDTQYF. The CDR3 DNA follows: TGCAGTGCTAGAGGCGGCATCCCCCCAGAACCCACAGATACGCAGTATTTT.

This chain links TRBV20-1 with TRBJ2-4; no clear D. This CDR3 comprises 12 residues. V was pared by 1 base and J by 9 bases, with 10 bases between. CDR1 is DFQATT, CDR2 SNEGSKA, per germline (reference sequence). The CDR3 region has the DNA TGCAGTGCTAGAGTACTGGGAAGCATTCAGTACTTC. Encoded protein: CSARVLGSIQYF.

This rearrangement joins TRBV6-5 to TRBJ2-2; D possibly corresponds to TRBD2 (6 bases). The CDR3 loop spans 12 amino acids. V shed 10 bases and J shed 4 bases, with 10 bases lying between them. Germline CDR1 MNHEY, CDR2 SVGAGI. CDR3 nucleotide sequence: TGTGCCACGCGGGGAGTCACCGGGGAGCTGTTTTTT. Encoded protein: CATRGVTGELFF.

This clonotype came up a few times. The rearrangement joins TRBV20-1 to TRBJ2-1, with 10 positions matching TRBD2. V lost 0 bases, J lost 4 bases, and 9 bases stayed unmatched. The germline gives CDR1 DFQATT, CDR2 SNEGSKA (reference sequence). There are 17 residues in the CDR3. The DNA of the CDR3 is TGCAGTGCTAGAGAGGGAACTAGCGGGAACCTATACAATGAGCAGTTCTTC. Translating it yields CSAREGTSGNLYNEQFF.

This clonotype was seen a handful of times. The chain carries TRBV20-1 and TRBJ2-7; 8 nucleotides line up with TRBD2. CDR3 size: 12 residues. From germline, CDR1 is DFQATT and CDR2 SNEGSKA (reference sequence). V was pared by 6 bases and J by 6 bases, with 7 bases of the junction left unmatched. This CDR3 is CSAIAGKLEQYF. CDR3 nucleotides: TGCAGTGCGATAGCGGGAAAACTCGAGCAGTACTTC.

This clonotype was counted at least ten times. The chain couples TRBV6-1 to TRBJ2-7, with D tentatively TRBD1 (7 bases). From germline, CDR1 is MNHNS and CDR2 SASEGT. Trimming took off 6 bases at V and 6 bases at J, with 18 bases between the two ends. The CDR3 loop spans 14 amino acids. The CDR3 DNA reads as TGTGCCAGCAGGATGACATCCCAGGGGGGCGAGCAGTACTTC. This sequence encodes CASRMTSQGGEQYF.

This clonotype was observed at least ten times. The rearrangement links TRBV7-9 to TRBJ2-1; D uncertain. CDR1 is SEHNR and CDR2 is FQNEAQ in the germline V gene (reference sequence). The CDR3 loop spans 14 amino acids. V lost 4 bases, J lost 16 bases, and 23 bases lay in between. The CDR3 region has the DNA TGTGCCAGCAGCTCTCCTGAGAGGCCGGTGTCTGGATTCTTC. It yields the protein CASSSPERPVSGFF. The full variable domain, completed using reference TRBV7-9 and TRBJ2-1, is DTGVSQNPRHKITKRGQNVTFRCDPISEHNRLYWYRQTLGQGPEFLTYFQNEAQLEKSRLLSDRFSAERPKGSFSTLEIQRTEQGDSAMYLCASSSPERPVSGFFGPGTRLTVL.

The rearrangement uses TRBV20-1 and TRBJ1-1; a weak D match, TRBD1 (5 bases). V lost 6 bases, J lost 1 base, and 15 bases lay in between. Germline V gene lookup returns CDR1 DFQATT and CDR2 SNEGSKA (reference sequence). This CDR3 comprises 14 residues. CDR3 sequence: CSAYTGGWNTEAFF. In DNA, the CDR3 is TGCAGTGCCTATACCGGGGGTTGGAACACTGAAGCTTTCTTT.

There are many counts of this clonotype. This sequence joins TRBV5-1 and TRBJ2-1, with 10 bases fitting TRBD2. The CDR3 runs to 15 residues. The V segment lost 7 bases and the J segment 8 bases; nucleotides outside the gene matches: 12. CDR1 and CDR2 from the germline V gene are SGHRS and YFSETQ. The CDR3 reads CASVGGAGGSHEQFF. The CDR3 DNA is TGCGCCAGCGTGGGAGGAGCGGGAGGGAGCCATGAGCAGTTCTTC. Looking up the rest from reference TRBV5-1 and TRBJ2-1 gives the full variable domain: KAGVTQTPRYLIKTRGQQVTLSCSPISGHRSVSWYQQTPGQGLQFLFEYFSETQRNKGNFPGRFSGRQFSNSRSEMNVSTLELGDSALYLCASVGGAGGSHEQFFGPGTRLTVL.

This clonotype was counted at least ten times. This rearrangement joins TRBV18 to TRBJ2-5; D is unresolved. Trimming took off 2 bases at V and 5 bases at J, with 9 bases between the two ends. The V gene's germline CDR1 is KGHSH and CDR2 LQKENI. The CDR3 runs to 13 residues. The CDR3 DNA reads TGTGCCAGCTCACCAGGGCAGGAGGAGACCCAGTACTTC. Translating gives CASSPGQEETQYF.

This chain connects TRBV4-3 to TRBJ2-1; D could derive from TRBD1 or TRBD2 (5 bases each). V shed 4 bases and J shed 6 bases, with 13 bases lying between them. The CDR3 covers 14 residues. Germline loops: CDR1 LGHNA, CDR2 YSLEER. CDR3 nucleotide sequence: TGCGCCAGCAGCCTCGCCGGGACCTTCAATGAGCAGTTCTTC. It translates to CASSLAGTFNEQFF.

This clonotype occurred many times. The rearrangement joins TRBV11-2 to TRBJ2-6, with D perhaps matching TRBD2 (6 bases). V gave up 5 bases and J gave up 2 bases, with 19 bases separating them. Looked up from germline, CDR1 is SGHAT and CDR2 is FQNNGV. This CDR3 contains 18 residues. Written as DNA, the CDR3 is TGTGCCAGCAGCACCCGACAAGGGAGGCAGGCTGGGGCCAACGTCCTGACTTTC. Translated, it gives CASSTRQGRQAGANVLTF.

There are a few counts of this clonotype. The gene calls are TRBV7-9 and TRBJ2-3; possible D gene TRBD1, 6 bases. CDR1 SEHNR and CDR2 FQNEAQ come from the germline V gene (reference sequence). Trimming shortened V by 5 bases and J by 8 bases, and 20 bases separated the two germline ends. CDR3 length equals 15 residues. The CDR3 sequence is CASSPNELQGATQYF. The CDR3 region has the DNA TGTGCCAGCAGCCCTAATGAATTACAGGGAGCTACGCAGTATTTT.

This clonotype was picked up many times. This chain joins TRBV29-1 and TRBJ1-2, with 9 nucleotides matching TRBD1. The V gene end was trimmed by 6 bases and the J gene end by 6 bases; junction bases not matched to a gene: 5. The length of the CDR3 is 12 residues. Germline assignment: CDR1 SQVTM and CDR2 ANQGSEA. DNA of the CDR3: TGCAGCGTAGGCGGACAGGGGAATGGCTACACCTTC. Translating gives CSVGGQGNGYTF.

The chain joins TRBV29-1 to TRBJ2-5; 7 bases match TRBD2. With V trimmed by 7 bases and J by 3 bases, 2 bases remained unmatched. Germline V gives CDR1 SQVTM, CDR2 ANQGSEA. CDR3 size: 11 residues. The CDR3 here is CSGGGEETQYF. CDR3 in DNA: TGCAGCGGGGGGGGGGAAGAGACCCAGTACTTC.